These 11 T cell receptor beta chains share one sample of origin, sequenced in a study of response to subunit inactivated influenza vaccine. TCRdb reprocessed the RT-PCR reads with MiXCR, giving one entry per CDR3 protein. The sample has roughly 790,000 distinct CDR3 sequences; 21% are singletons. Sequences were derived from PBMCs from blood, sampled roughly 5 days after vaccination. All receptors come from a middle-aged man who received an inactivated influenza vaccine.

This clonotype has just a few counts. The V and J genes are TRBV7-3 and TRBJ2-3, with 10 bases that match TRBD2. V dropped 6 bases and J dropped 4; count of bases not matched to a gene: 13. This CDR3 is built from 17 residues. Germline loops: CDR1 SGHTA, CDR2 FQGTGA. As DNA, the CDR3 is TGTGCCAGCAGAGCCGGGGCTAGCGGGAGCCTCCCAGATACGCAGTATTTT. Translating it yields CASRAGASGSLPDTQYF.

The rearrangement uses TRBV29-1 and TRBJ2-5, with D tentatively TRBD1 (5 bases). Germline loops: CDR1 SQVTM, CDR2 ANQGSEA. The CDR3 extends over 18 amino acids. V was trimmed by 1 base and J by 5 bases, leaving 26 bases between them. The CDR3, as DNA: TGCAGCGTTGAAGGTGTGAGTCGGTCAGGACACGGGCGGGAGACCCAGTACTTC. Amino acid sequence: CSVEGVSRSGHGRETQYF.

The rearrangement joins TRBV20-1 to TRBJ1-2; D unclear. This CDR3 is 14 amino acids long. Trimming pared 0 bases from V and 8 bases from J, leaving 16 bases between. CDR1 and CDR2 (germline): DFQATT, SNEGSKA (reference sequence). The CDR3 DNA is TGCAGTGCTAGAGATTTTCGCCGGGATGCGGGCTACACCTTC. Translating it yields CSARDFRRDAGYTF.

The chain employs TRBV5-1 and TRBJ1-3; TRBD1 agrees at 8 bases. The junction had 4 bases not matched to a gene; V was cut back by 0 bases and J by 2 bases. Per germline, CDR1 SGHRS and CDR2 YFSETQ. The CDR3 has 16 amino acids. Here the CDR3 reads CASSLGQGAPGNTIYF. The CDR3 DNA reads TGCGCCAGCAGCTTGGGCCAGGGGGCTCCTGGAAACACCATATATTTT.

This clonotype was seen a handful of times. This chain links TRBV10-3 with TRBJ2-3; tentatively, D is TRBD1 or TRBD2 (6 bases each). This CDR3 has 13 residues. The V and J ends lost 8 bases and 3 bases respectively, with 12 bases between them. The germline gives CDR1 ENHRY, CDR2 SYGVKD. The CDR3, as DNA: TGTGCCATCGGACAAGGGGGGACAGATACGCAGTATTTT. Amino acids: CAIGQGGTDTQYF.

Only a few counts were recorded for this clonotype. The chain couples TRBV27 to TRBJ2-5; possibly TRBD2 for D (5 bases). The V end was cut by 6 bases, the J end by 5 bases, with 16 bases between. Germline CDR1 reads MNHEY; CDR2 reads SMNVEV (reference sequence). The CDR3 contains 14 residues. CDR3 sequence: CASRSVEVWETQYF. In DNA form, the CDR3 reads TGTGCCAGCAGATCGGTGGAGGTTTGGGAGACCCAGTACTTC.

This clonotype was observed a handful of times. This chain's CDR3 is CASSLGTLPLFF. DNA of the CDR3: TGTGCCAGCAGCTTAGGGACGCTCCCCCTGTTTTTT. This chain links TRBV7-2 with TRBJ1-4; D call uncertain. Trimming left V 1 base short and J 14 bases short, with 11 bases between. This CDR3 has 12 residues. Germline V CDR1 and CDR2: SGHTA, FQGNSA.

This clonotype was detected a few times. This sequence joins TRBV6-1 and TRBJ2-7, with D possibly matching TRBD1 (5 bases). This CDR3 has 13 amino acids. The germline CDR1 and CDR2 sequences are MNHNS and SASEGT. The V gene lost 6 bases and the J gene lost 2 bases, with 11 bases spanning the gap. CDR3 nucleotide sequence: TGTGCCAGCAGCGAACCAGGGACCTACGAGCAGTACTTC. It translates to CASSEPGTYEQYF.

This sequence joins TRBV5-5 and TRBJ2-3; TRBD2 matches at 11 bases. The CDR3 consists of 16 residues. From germline, CDR1 is SGHKS and CDR2 YYEKEE (reference sequence). V lost 0 bases and J lost 3; bases outside the gene matches: 3. CDR3 coding DNA: TGTGCCAGCAGCTTGGTGTCTAGCGGGAGGACAGATACGCAGTATTTT. Translated: CASSLVSSGRTDTQYF.

V and J are TRBV29-1 and TRBJ1-2; no clear D. In germline, CDR1 is SQVTM, CDR2 ANQGSEA. The CDR3 has 13 amino acids. V shed 3 bases and J shed 7 bases, with 15 bases lying between them. The CDR3 sequence is CSVEAAGRSGYTF. The DNA of the CDR3 is TGCAGCGTTGAGGCGGCGGGGAGGTCTGGCTACACCTTC.

This clonotype has just a few counts. J is TRBJ2-3 and V is TRBV6-1, with 12 bases matching TRBD2. With 4 bases clipped from V and 3 bases from J, the junction kept 2 bases outside the gene matches. This CDR3 is 15 amino acids long. Germline CDR1 MNHNS, CDR2 SASEGT. CDR3 coding DNA: TGTGCCAGCAGTGCGACTAGCGGGGGAACAGATACGCAGTATTTT. The encoded protein is CASSATSGGTDTQYF.